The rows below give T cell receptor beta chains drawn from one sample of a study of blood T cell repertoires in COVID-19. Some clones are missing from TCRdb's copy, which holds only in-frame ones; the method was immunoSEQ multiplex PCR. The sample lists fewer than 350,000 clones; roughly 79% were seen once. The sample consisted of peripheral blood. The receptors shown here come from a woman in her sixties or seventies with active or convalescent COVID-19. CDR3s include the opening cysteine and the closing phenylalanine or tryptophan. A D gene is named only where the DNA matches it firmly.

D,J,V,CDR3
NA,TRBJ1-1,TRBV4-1,CASSQDPDRNTEAFF
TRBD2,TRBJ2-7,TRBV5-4,CASARWTSRSYEQYF
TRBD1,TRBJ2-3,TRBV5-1,CASSLVGQLTDTQYF
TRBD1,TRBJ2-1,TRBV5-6,CASSQGDSQYNEQFF
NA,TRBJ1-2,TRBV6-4,CASTKGRGANYGYTF
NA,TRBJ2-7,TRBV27,CASSSPGVLYEQYF
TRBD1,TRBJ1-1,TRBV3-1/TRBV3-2,CASSQATGGSEAFF
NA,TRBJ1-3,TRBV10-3,CATDPGDSGNTIYF
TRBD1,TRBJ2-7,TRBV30,CAWTPGQAFLSSYEQYF
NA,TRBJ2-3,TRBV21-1,CASSKAGVASGGSTDTQYF
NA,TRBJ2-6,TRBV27,CASSLSARFSGANVLTF